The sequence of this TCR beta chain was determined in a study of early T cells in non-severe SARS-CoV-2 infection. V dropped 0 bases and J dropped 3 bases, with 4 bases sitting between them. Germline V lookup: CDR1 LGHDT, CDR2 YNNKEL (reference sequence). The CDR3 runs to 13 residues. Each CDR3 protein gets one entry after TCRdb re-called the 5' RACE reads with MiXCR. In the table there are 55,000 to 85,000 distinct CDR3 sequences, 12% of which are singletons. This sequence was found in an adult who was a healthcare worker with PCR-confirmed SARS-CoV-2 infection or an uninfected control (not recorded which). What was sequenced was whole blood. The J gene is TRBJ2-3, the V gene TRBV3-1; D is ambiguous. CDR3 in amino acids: CASSQEGTDTQYF. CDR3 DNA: TGTGCCAGCAGCCAAGAAGGAACAGATACGCAGTATTTT.